The entry that follows covers one TCR beta chain sequence. The antigen is undetermined. CDR3 length equals 15 residues. The V segment lost 1 base and the J segment 5 bases; nucleotides outside the gene matches: 2. Germline CDR1 reads SNHLY; CDR2 reads FYNNEI. The method was immunoSEQ multiplex PCR; TCRdb's version includes in-frame clones alone and lacks a portion of them. The data contain around 30,000 clones, more than 85% of them singletons. The entry originates in a study of T cells in localized non-small cell lung cancer. General study findings and limits: Clonality of T cells reached its maximum in uninvolved adjacent lung, surpassing tumor. Because only a single region of the tumor was sequenced, heterogeneity remains possible. Among blood samples, higher T cell density accompanied longer overall survival. Appearance in adjacent lung was seen for a median about 58 of the top 100 tumor clones.

The receptor comes from a female donor at least 60 years old with stage I lung adenocarcinoma. The source was peripheral blood, collected before any cancer treatment. V and J are TRBV2 and TRBJ2-6; 7 nucleotides line up with TRBD1. DNA of the CDR3: TGTGCCAGCAGTGAAGAGGGGGCGAGGGCCAACGTCCTGACTTTC. It yields the protein CASSEEGARANVLTF.